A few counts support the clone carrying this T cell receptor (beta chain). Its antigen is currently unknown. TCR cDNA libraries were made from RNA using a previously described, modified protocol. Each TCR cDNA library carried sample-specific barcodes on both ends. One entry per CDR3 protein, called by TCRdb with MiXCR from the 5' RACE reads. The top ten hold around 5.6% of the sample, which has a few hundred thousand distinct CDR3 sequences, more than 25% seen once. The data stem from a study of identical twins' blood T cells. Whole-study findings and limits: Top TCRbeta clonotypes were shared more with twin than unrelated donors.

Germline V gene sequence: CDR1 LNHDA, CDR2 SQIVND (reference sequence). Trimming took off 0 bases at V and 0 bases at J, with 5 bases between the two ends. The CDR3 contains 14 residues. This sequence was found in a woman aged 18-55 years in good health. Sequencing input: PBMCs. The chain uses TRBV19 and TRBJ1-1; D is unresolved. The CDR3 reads CASSIDRLNTEAFF. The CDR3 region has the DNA TGTGCCAGTAGTATAGATCGACTGAACACTGAAGCTTTCTTT.